The entry that follows covers one T cell receptor (beta chain) sequence. This clone was detected only a few times. Its antigen is not yet known. Base qualities are not recorded, but no much larger clone differs from it by a single base. Sequences SNHLY (CDR1) and FYNNEI (CDR2) are obtained from the germline V gene. Unmatched junction bases come to 3, with V trimmed by 6 bases and J by 3 bases. Measured from the cysteine to the phenylalanine, the CDR3 is 15 residues long. This entry keeps only the CDR3 DNA: 45 bases, framed from base 1. This sample stems from a study of blood T cell repertoires in COVID-19 (dated by TCRdb to the early 2020s). Concerning the study at large: Collaborator samples came from the United States, Italy and Spain and covered acute and convalescent phases of COVID-19. The samples were drawn from two sources: the first 160 participants of the ongoing ImmuneRACE study, and 1,000 to 1,500 subjects contributed by 6 global collaborators. The material from the prospective study consisted of cDNA or gDNA derived from T cells, B-cell-depleted T cells, or PBMCs. Where available, HLA class I and class II types were obtained from metadata supplied by the sample provider rather than from assay-based typing. The sample metadata nearly always contained a de-identified subject ID, COVID-19 status, age in years and sex. A freely available public database, intended as a resource for researchers studying the immune response to SARS-CoV-2, is where the repertoires were released. Deeply sampled blood TCRbeta repertoires from subjects exposed to, actively infected with, or recovered from COVID-19 were included in the dataset.

Whole blood was collected in K2EDTA tubes by collaborating institutions according to the institutions' own protocols. Collaborator samples were shipped for TCRbeta analysis as frozen whole blood, isolated PBMCs, or DNA extracted from either sample type. Paper-wide results and their limitations: Clinical and demographic metadata were provided uncurated, with the amount varying by source and participant.

TCRbeta CDR3 regions were amplified from genomic DNA using the immunoSEQ Assay, a bias-controlled multiplex PCR. The authors' analysis ran thus. Nucleated cell counts per sample were estimated from amplification of reference gene primers within the assay. To quantify the absolute abundance of each unique TCRbeta CDR3 rearrangement, sequence reads were collapsed and filtered. Productive Simpson clonality was computed per sample as the square root of Simpson's diversity index over productive rearrangements. Here the immuneACCESS table is served through TCRdb, limited to in-frame sequences with V and J called. Missing clones are a known gap in these copies; in checked studies unresolved V genes cover under half, and the rest lacks a known reason. For V, J and clone size, that table is used; D and trimming come from the DNA. The sample contains 250,000 to 300,000 clones, almost 85% of them found a single time. Of the sample, roughly 5.3% falls within the top ten clones.

The chain employs TRBV2 and TRBJ2-2; 11 central nucleotides agree with TRBD2. The TCR originated in a man in his fifties or sixties with active or convalescent COVID-19. The specimen was peripheral blood. CDR3 reads: CASRRTSGYTGELFF. Here is the DNA: TGTGCCAGCAGGAGGACTAGCGGGTACACCGGGGAGCTGTTTTTT.